These 23 T cell receptor beta chains were all obtained from the same sample, sequenced in a study of molecular identifiers for immune sequencing clone quantification. TCRdb used MiXCR to reprocess the PCR reads, holding one entry per CDR3 protein. This table has about 36,000 distinct CDR3 sequences, approximately 18% appearing once. The specimen was naive CD8+ T cells from blood, with Jurkat cell RNA spiked in. Subset reported: FACS-sorted CD8+CD4-CCR7+CD45RA+ naive T cells. These receptors all come from a human donor in good health. Some libraries in this study had Jurkat cell RNA spiked in.

This clonotype was counted a few times. The chain combines TRBV29-1 with TRBJ2-7; TRBD2 matches at 8 bases. From germline, CDR1 is SQVTM and CDR2 ANQGSEA. V shed 6 bases and J 5 bases; nucleotides not matched to a gene: 15. The CDR3 loop spans 15 amino acids. DNA for the CDR3: TGCAGCGTCGTGGGCGGGAGGTCTCTTGCGGACGAGCAGTACTTC. Its protein product is CSVVGGRSLADEQYF.

On this clonotype itself: This may stem from a read error, because a much larger clone lies one nucleotide away. J is TRBJ2-1 and V is TRBV9; D may match TRBD1 or TRBD2 (5 bases each). This CDR3 is built from 13 residues. Germline loops: CDR1 SGDLS, CDR2 YYNGEE. With 8 bases removed from V and 5 bases from J, the gap between germline ends came to 14 bases. CDR3 in amino acids: CARLGGRDNEQFF. In DNA, the CDR3 is TGTGCCAGACTTGGGGGTAGAGACAATGAGCAGTTCTTC.

The table lists this clonotype with a few counts. The chain is built from TRBV4-1 and TRBJ1-1, with 7 bases identical to TRBD1. This CDR3 is 15 amino acids long. V shed 1 base and J 0 bases; nucleotides not matched to a gene: 2. The germline gives CDR1 MGHRA, CDR2 YSYEKL. CDR3 in amino acids: CASSQGQGLNTEAFF. As DNA, the CDR3 is TGCGCCAGCAGCCAAGGACAGGGATTGAACACTGAAGCTTTCTTT.

This clonotype appeared many times. V gene TRBV13 combines with J gene TRBJ2-1; D could derive from TRBD1 or TRBD2 (5 bases each). Germline CDR1 is PRHDT and CDR2 is FYEKMQ (reference sequence). This CDR3 region has 14 residues. V shed 5 bases and J shed 5 bases, with 13 bases lying between them. CDR3 nucleotide sequence: TGTGCCAGCAGCCACCGGGACCGTAACAATGAGCAGTTCTTC. Its protein is CASSHRDRNNEQFF.

This clonotype was seen ten or more times. The chain joins TRBV28 to TRBJ2-7; possible D gene TRBD1, 6 bases. The CDR3 consists of 15 residues. The germline CDR1 and CDR2 sequences are MDHEN and SYDVKM. V dropped 4 bases and J dropped 4 bases, with 17 bases sitting between them. CDR3 in DNA: TGTGCCAGCAGTTCGCCGGGACACCTAGTTTACGAGCAGTACTTC. Translation gives CASSSPGHLVYEQYF.

This clonotype was observed many times. V is TRBV7-6 and J is TRBJ2-4, with 10 bases fitting TRBD2. CDR3 length: 13 residues. V was clipped by 2 bases and J by 8 bases; unmatched bases: 0. CDR1 SGHVS and CDR2 FNYEAQ come from the germline V gene. DNA for the CDR3: TGTGCCAGCAGCTTAACTAGCGGGGACATTCAGTACTTC. Its protein is CASSLTSGDIQYF.

This clonotype was counted ten times or more. The chain uses TRBV28 and TRBJ2-7; 9 bases agree with TRBD2. The V segment lost 3 bases and the J segment 5 bases; nucleotides outside the gene matches: 5. Germline V lookup: CDR1 MDHEN, CDR2 SYDVKM. This CDR3 is built from 14 residues. The CDR3 coding sequence is TGTGCCAGCAGTTTTAGGACTAGCGACCACGAGCAGTACTTC. Translated: CASSFRTSDHEQYF.

The sample holds many counts of this clonotype. This chain uses TRBV14 with TRBJ2-1, with D uncertain. CDR1 and CDR2 from the germline V gene are SGHDN and FVKESK. CDR3 length: 13 residues. V was clipped by 4 bases and J by 5 bases, with 9 bases between them. The CDR3 DNA is TGTGCCAGCAGCCTGAGCCCGCACAATGAGCAGTTCTTC. This encodes CASSLSPHNEQFF.

This clonotype was recorded at least ten times. This chain links TRBV12-3 or TRBV12-4 with TRBJ1-3, with a tentative D call TRBD1 (5 bases). The V end lost 7 bases, the J end lost 4 bases, and 14 bases lay between the germline ends. The CDR3 totals 14 residues. The CDR3 DNA reads TGTGCCAGCACCAATCCCAGGGCCGGAAACACCATATATTTT. The encoded protein is CASTNPRAGNTIYF.

This clonotype was detected many times. The rearrangement links TRBV29-1 to TRBJ2-1; a weak D match, TRBD1 (5 bases). The CDR3 runs to 15 residues. Germline values: CDR1 SQVTM, CDR2 ANQGSEA. With 3 bases removed from V and 5 bases from J, the gap between germline ends came to 17 bases. Here the CDR3 DNA reads TGCAGCGTTGAGAGACCCAGGGCAATGGACAATGAGCAGTTCTTC. Protein: CSVERPRAMDNEQFF.

This clonotype was recorded many times. The chain carries TRBV4-3 and TRBJ2-7; TRBD2 might be the D (7 bases). Deletions cut 5 bases from V and 4 bases from J, with 18 bases between. The CDR3 extends over 15 amino acids. The germline V gene has CDR1 LGHNA and CDR2 YSLEER. The CDR3 sequence: CASSEVGGGNYEQYF. For the CDR3, the DNA is TGCGCCAGCAGCGAAGTAGGGGGGGGAAATTACGAGCAGTACTTC.

This clonotype has ten or more counts. The genes are TRBV4-3 and TRBJ2-5; D call uncertain. V shed 0 bases and J shed 5 bases, with 4 bases lying between them. Per germline, CDR1 LGHNA and CDR2 YSLEER. The CDR3 is 12 amino acids. Here the CDR3 DNA reads TGCGCCAGCAGCCAAGATAGGGAGACCCAGTACTTC. This gives the protein CASSQDRETQYF.

Concerning this clonotype: This may arise from a read error, as a much more abundant clone is one base away. J is TRBJ2-2 and V is TRBV27, with D unresolved. The CDR3 runs to 13 residues. Germline lookup yields CDR1 MNHEY and CDR2 SMNVEV (reference sequence). Here the CDR3 DNA reads TGTGCCAGCAGTTGGTCGAACACCAGGGAGCTGTTTTTT. It specifies CASSWSNTRELFF.

Many counts were recorded for this clonotype. V and J are TRBV4-2 and TRBJ2-3, with 8 bases that match TRBD2. V trimming: 4 bases; J trimming: 2 bases; junction bases outside the gene matches: 8. CDR1 and CDR2 (germline): LGHNA, YNFKEQ. This CDR3 region has 16 residues. Here the CDR3 DNA reads TGTGCCAGCAGCCCCGGTTCAGCGGGAGCCACAGATACGCAGTATTTT. Residues: CASSPGSAGATDTQYF.

At least ten counts were recorded for this clonotype. This chain connects TRBV28 to TRBJ2-7, with 9 positions matching TRBD1. The trim removed 7 bases at V and 3 bases at J, leaving 13 bases unmatched. Germline V gives CDR1 MDHEN, CDR2 SYDVKM. The CDR3 sequence is 16 residues long. Written as DNA, the CDR3 is TGTGCCAGCACCTCATCGACCGGGACAGGGTACTACGAGCAGTACTTC. As protein: CASTSSTGTGYYEQYF.

Of note for this clonotype: This could be a read error, since a much larger clone is one nucleotide away. CDR3 bases: TGTGCCAGCAGTTATTCTAGCGACTACGAGCAGTACTTC. It specifies CASSYSSDYEQYF. The chain carries TRBV27 and TRBJ2-7; tentatively, D is TRBD2 (6 bases). The CDR3 has 13 amino acids. The germline CDR1 and CDR2 sequences are MNHEY and SMNVEV (reference sequence). The V gene lost 4 bases and the J gene lost 3 bases, with 10 bases spanning the gap.

The sample holds many counts of this clonotype. CDR3 coding DNA: TGCAGTGCTTCCCATTTCGGCACCGGGGAGCTGTTTTTT. This encodes CSASHFGTGELFF. The chain combines TRBV20-1 with TRBJ2-2; D is unresolved. Germline V gives CDR1 DFQATT, CDR2 SNEGSKA (reference sequence). V lost 5 bases and J 4 bases, leaving 11 bases between the germline ends. CDR3 length: 13 amino acids.

This clonotype appeared many times. At one end the junction does not follow the germline gene, possibly because of a read error. V gene TRBV6-1 combines with J gene TRBJ1-5; D uncertain. The germline gives CDR1 MNHNS, CDR2 SASEGT. This CDR3 is 9 amino acids long. The CDR3 loop reads CASSQPQHF. CDR3 DNA: TGTGCCAGCAGTCAGCCCCAGCATTTT.

The gene calls are TRBV20-1 and TRBJ2-3; 11 positions match TRBD2. This CDR3 has 18 residues. Germline V gene sequence: CDR1 DFQATT, CDR2 SNEGSKA (reference sequence). Trimming took 3 bases from V and 4 from J; bases not matched to a gene: 15. Here the CDR3 DNA reads TGCAGTGCTAGGGGATTTCTAGCGGGAGGACCTCGCTCAGATACGCAGTATTTT. Translated, it gives CSARGFLAGGPRSDTQYF.

As concerns this clonotype: Given a much more abundant clone one base away, this may be a read error. The genes are TRBV5-5 and TRBJ2-7; D is unclear. The CDR3 has 14 amino acids. V was clipped by 3 bases and J by 3 bases, with 13 bases between them. Germline V lookup: CDR1 SGHKS, CDR2 YYEKEE (reference sequence). CDR3 amino acids: CASSCAIPNYEQYF. The CDR3, as DNA: TGTGCCAGCAGCTGTGCAATTCCAAACTACGAGCAGTACTTC.

This clonotype has at least ten counts. This sequence joins TRBV10-3 and TRBJ2-7, with D possibly matching TRBD1 (6 bases). The V end lost 10 bases, the J end lost 1 base, and 17 bases lay between the germline ends. The CDR3 length is 14 residues. Looked up from germline, CDR1 is ENHRY and CDR2 is SYGVKD. This chain's CDR3 is CANYKDRLSYEQYF. The CDR3 DNA sequence: TGTGCCAACTACAAAGACAGGTTGTCCTACGAGCAGTACTTC.

As concerns this clonotype: A much larger clone differs from this one at a single base, so this may be a read error. V usage is TRBV4-3 and J usage is TRBJ2-2; no reliable D call. CDR1 and CDR2 from the germline V gene are LGHNA and YSLEER. V lost 1 base, J lost 3 bases, and 6 bases lay in between. The CDR3 covers 14 residues. This chain's CDR3 is CASSQARDTGELFF. In DNA form, the CDR3 reads TGCGCCAGCAGCCAAGCTCGCGACACCGGGGAGCTGTTTTTT.

The sample holds many counts of this clonotype. The chain combines TRBV11-1 with TRBJ2-1, with no clear D. Trimming removed 5 bases at V and 1 base at J, with 15 bases between. This CDR3 region has 16 residues. The V gene's germline CDR1 is SGHAT and CDR2 FQDESV (reference sequence). CDR3 nucleotides: TGTGCCAGCAGCACCGGCTGGGGTGGGTCCTACAATGAGCAGTTCTTC. Translation gives CASSTGWGGSYNEQFF. Looking up the rest from reference TRBV11-1 and TRBJ2-1 gives the full variable domain: EAEVAQSPRYKITEKSQAVAFWCDPISGHATLYWYRQILGQGPELLVQFQDESVVDDSQLPKDRFSAERLKGVDSTLKIQPAELGDSAMYLCASSTGWGGSYNEQFFGPGTRLTVL.